This T cell receptor (beta chain) was found in a study of T cells after posttransplantation cyclophosphamide. Study-level findings and limits: Donor CD8+ memory clones often dominated recipient blood repertoires at later times.

The ends lost 6 bases at V and 0 bases at J; junction bases unmatched: 10. The CDR3 is 19 residues long. CDR1 is MNHEY and CDR2 is SMNVEV in the germline V gene (reference sequence). The table lists this clone with a few counts. Antigen specificity is unknown. The method was immunoSEQ multiplex PCR; TCRdb's version includes in-frame clones alone and lacks a portion of them. This sample shows 40,000 to 60,000 clones and no singletons; 2.2% rests with the ten largest. This rearrangement joins TRBV27 to TRBJ2-2; TRBD2 matches 13 bases. The source of this sequence is a man aged 35 to 55 in good health, CMV-negative, and a related stem cell transplant donor. Sequencing was performed on PBMCs. CDR3 sequence: CASRTGLAGSTANTGELFF. CDR3 coding DNA: TGTGCCAGCAGGACGGGACTAGCGGGATCTACGGCGAACACCGGGGAGCTGTTTTTT.